This T cell receptor beta chain was captured by sequencing in a study of T cells in Graves' hyperthyroidism and ophthalmopathy. Regarding the study as a whole: The model forecast ophthalmopathy, anticipating it by a median approximately 6.2 months before onset.

Germline CDR1 reads KGHDR; CDR2 reads SFDVKD. V lost 7 bases to trimming and J lost 8 bases; unmatched junction nucleotides: 7. CDR3 length: 13 residues. On the basis of clinical symptoms, serum thyroxine and TRAb, thyroid ultrasound and orbital computed tomography, diagnoses were made. Regarding this clonotype: Its cognate antigen is unknown.

Researchers amplified the TCR beta CDR3 regions from RNA transcripts. A set of HTBI primers served as the primers for a first-round RT-PCR of the TCR CDR3. MiXCR, applied by TCRdb to the multiplex PCR reads, yields one record per CDR3 protein. This table has hundreds of thousands of distinct CDR3 sequences, 15% to 20% appearing once. The chain uses TRBV24-1 and TRBJ1-2; 9 positions match TRBD1. This receptor was taken from a man aged 40-50 years with Graves' ophthalmopathy. The sequenced sample was blood. As DNA, the CDR3 is TGTGCCACCAGCGGGACAGGGAGAGGCGGCTACACCTTC. Translated: CATSGTGRGGYTF.